One sample yielded the 15 T cell receptor beta chains listed below, sequenced in a study of monozygotic twins with inflammatory bowel disease (dated by TCRdb to between 2018 and 2021). The receptor library was made with 5' RACE. Sequencing took place on an Illumina HiSeq 2500. TCRdb reanalyzed the reads, keeping one entry per CDR3 protein sequence and omitting DNA. The sample has 140,000 to 150,000 distinct CDR3 sequences on record. The ten largest clones add up to 1% to 1.5% of the sample. What was sequenced was blood. The receptors were gathered from a human donor with ulcerative colitis or Crohn's disease, or a healthy co-twin of an affected twin (not recorded which).

This chain connects TRBV29-1 to TRBJ2-2. CDR3 length: 11 residues. CDR1 SQVTM and CDR2 ANQGSEA come from the germline V gene. The CDR3 protein is CSGGNAGELFF.

The V and J genes are TRBV11-2 and TRBJ1-5. The CDR3 is 17 amino acids. CDR1 is SGHAT, CDR2 FQNNGV, per germline. Here the CDR3 reads CASSLVGSTYSNQPQHF.

This sequence joins TRBV19 and TRBJ1-5; TCRdb picks TRBD1, but there is no DNA to check that call. This CDR3 has 16 amino acids. The germline V gene encodes CDR1 LNHDA and CDR2 SQIVND (reference sequence). The CDR3: CASSPDRPNSNQPQHF.

The rearrangement links TRBV27 to TRBJ1-5; TCRdb designates TRBD1, a call that cannot be tested without DNA. The CDR3 spans 15 residues. CDR1 is MNHEY and CDR2 is SMNVEV in the germline V gene (reference sequence). The CDR3 sequence is CASSFLRTGGQPQHF.

This rearrangement joins TRBV29-1 to TRBJ2-5; TCRdb's D call of TRBD1 is untestable without DNA. Germline V gene data show CDR1 as SQVTM and CDR2 as ANQGSEA. The CDR3 length is 12 residues. CDR3 sequence: CSVEEGGETQYF.

The V gene is TRBV5-5, the J gene TRBJ2-7; TCRdb calls TRBD2, which cannot be checked without DNA. The CDR3 is 18 amino acids. Germline CDR1 is SGHKS and CDR2 is YYEKEE (reference sequence). The CDR3 here is CASSLEGTSGRVNYEQYF.

The chain carries TRBV11-2 and TRBJ2-3. The CDR3 totals 16 residues. CDR1 is SGHAT and CDR2 is FQNNGV in the germline V gene. CDR3: CASTRNVAEPTDTQYF.

CDR3 amino acids: CASSLGVGNTIYF. The rearrangement uses TRBV5-1 and TRBJ1-3. CDR1 SGHRS and CDR2 YFSETQ come from the germline V gene. The CDR3 runs 13 residues.

The gene calls are TRBV20-1 and TRBJ2-7; the D call from TCRdb, TRBD2, cannot be confirmed without DNA. Per germline, CDR1 DFQATT and CDR2 SNEGSKA (reference sequence). The CDR3 has 17 amino acids. CDR3 protein: CSAQKGLAGGPHYEQYF.

The CDR3 sequence: CASSQSSGIVDTQYF. The chain employs TRBV4-3 and TRBJ2-3; lacking DNA, the TRBD2 call made by TCRdb goes unchecked. The CDR3 totals 15 residues. Germline CDR1 LGHNA, CDR2 YSLEER.

The gene calls are TRBV3-1 and TRBJ1-1; the TRBD1 assignment by TCRdb is unverifiable without DNA. The CDR3 covers 15 residues. The V gene's germline CDR1 is LGHDT and CDR2 YNNKEL (reference sequence). The CDR3 here is CASSLRTAANSEAFF.

This chain links TRBV5-1 with TRBJ2-2; the D call of TRBD1 rests on TCRdb alone, since no DNA is present to check it. The CDR3 loop spans 16 amino acids. CDR1 is SGHRS and CDR2 is YFSETQ in the germline V gene. The CDR3 sequence: CASSLAGGDNTGELFF.

The chain carries TRBV24-1 and TRBJ2-3; the D call from TCRdb, TRBD1, cannot be confirmed without DNA. The CDR3 totals 14 residues. Germline values: CDR1 KGHDR, CDR2 SFDVKD. The chain's CDR3 is CATSVGGSTDTQYF.

The chain joins TRBV5-1 to TRBJ2-1; TCRdb gives TRBD1 as the D gene, but with no DNA this cannot be confirmed. From germline, CDR1 is SGHRS and CDR2 YFSETQ. The CDR3 has 15 residues. The CDR3 here is CASSFTADSCNEQFF.

The CDR3 here is CASSKLANNYNEQFF. The rearrangement joins TRBV6-1 to TRBJ2-1; there is no DNA to check the TCRdb D call of TRBD2. Germline loops: CDR1 MNHNS, CDR2 SASEGT. CDR3 length: 15 amino acids.